One T cell receptor (beta chain) is described in this entry. This clone was recorded only once. It has no known antigen specificity. There are no base qualities to consult, and no much larger clone falls within one base. This entry belongs to a study of siplizumab effects on memory and regulatory T cells (dated by TCRdb to the late 2010s). Broadly, across the study: The study examined how the anti-CD2 antibody siplizumab affects alloreactive T-cell subsets in allogeneic mixed lymphocyte reactions built from human PBMCs. Findings and caveats that apply to the study as a whole: About 80-96% of proliferating CD4+ or CD8+ clones could not be given a naive or memory phenotype. The cumulative frequency of alloreactive sequences traceable to unstimulated CD4+ memory T cells was significantly reduced by siplizumab. Compared with memory T cells, unstimulated naive T cells appeared more diverse, and naive cells seemed to make a substantial contribution to the alloresponse. In reactions with siplizumab, an average of about 69% of mappable alloreactive CD4+ clones were Treg-derived, compared with 26.9% in control reactions. Because sequences at frequencies below about 10^-5 were poorly captured, only a minor fraction of alloreactive clones could be mapped back to unstimulated subsets. Whether proliferating Tregs from siplizumab cultures actually had suppressive function was not functionally confirmed.

Reading from cysteine to phenylalanine, the CDR3 counts 14 amino acids. This entry keeps only the CDR3 DNA: 42 bases, framed from base 1. Based on the germline V gene, the CDR1 and CDR2 sequences are MGHDK and SYGVNS. Trimmed from V: 4 bases; trimmed from J: 6 bases; junction bases lacking a gene match: 5. Library prep was done by the immunoSEQ multiplex PCR assay. The deep sequencing platform assayed approximately 100,000 TCR templates per sample. Genomic DNA extracted from sorted T cells was used for TCRbeta CDR3 sequencing. In the original analysis: Clonal analysis of TCRbeta CDR3 data was done in the R programming language. Alloreactive CD4+ and CD8+ clones were identified by comparing unstimulated samples to CFSE-low samples taken after the reaction. Alloreactive CD4+ clones were assigned to regulatory or non-regulatory origin by matching sequences to sorted unstimulated Treg and non-Treg repertoires. Sourced from immuneACCESS, this table was stored by TCRdb with only in-frame sequences that have V and J called. A share of the clones is absent; for the studies checked, an unresolved V gene accounts for under half, and the remainder has no known explanation. V, J and clone size are those of that table, while D and trimming were read from the DNA. In all, the sample holds some 96,000 clones, and approximately 94% of those were seen once. The ten largest clones capture over 1% of the sample.

Sorted unstimulated T cells, along with proliferating T cells recovered from mixed lymphocyte reactions, underwent TCRbeta CDR3 sequencing. Fresh whole blood from around 11 HLA-typed healthy donors was used to isolate PBMCs. Unstimulated CD4+ non-regulatory T cells were FACS-sorted to map the origin of alloreactive clones. The chain employs TRBV25-1 and TRBJ1-3; 8 bases in the junction line up with TRBD1. The sample comprised non-Treg CD4+ T cells sorted from blood. What this sample's cell subset or site label stands for: FACS-sorted unstimulated CD4+ non-regulatory T cells. This clonotype was obtained from a human donor in good health. The sequenced DNA is TGTGCCAGCAGTGCGCTACAGGGGGTAAACACCATATATTTT. It is translated as CASSALQGVNTIYF. The variable domain in full, with residues beyond the CDR3 obtained from the reference TRBV25-1 and TRBJ1-3 genes, is EADIYQTPRYLVIGTGKKITLECSQTMGHDKMYWYQQDPGMELHLIHYSYGVNSTEKGDLSSESTVSRIRTEHFPLTLESARPSHTSQYLCASSALQGVNTIYFGEGSWLTVV.